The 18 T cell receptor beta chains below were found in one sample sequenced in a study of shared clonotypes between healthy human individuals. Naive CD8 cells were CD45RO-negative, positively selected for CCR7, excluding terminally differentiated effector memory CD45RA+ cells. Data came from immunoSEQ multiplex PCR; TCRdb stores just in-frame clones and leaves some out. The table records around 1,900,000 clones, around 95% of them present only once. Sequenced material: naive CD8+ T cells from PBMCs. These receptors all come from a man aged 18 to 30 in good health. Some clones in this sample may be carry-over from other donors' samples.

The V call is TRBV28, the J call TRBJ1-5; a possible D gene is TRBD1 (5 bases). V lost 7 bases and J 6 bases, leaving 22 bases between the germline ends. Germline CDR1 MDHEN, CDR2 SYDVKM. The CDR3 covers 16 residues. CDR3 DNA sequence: TGTGCCAGCACCCCCCTGTGGATTGTGCAGGGTCAGCCCCAGCATTTT. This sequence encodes CASTPLWIVQGQPQHF. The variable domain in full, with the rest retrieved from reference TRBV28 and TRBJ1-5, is DVKVTQSSRYLVKRTGEKVFLECVQDMDHENMFWYRQDPGLGLRLIYFSYDVKMKEKGDIPEGYSVSREKKERFSLILESASTNQTSMYLCASTPLWIVQGQPQHFGDGTRLSIL.

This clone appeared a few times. The CDR3 loop reads CASRGVRDTEAFF. The DNA of the CDR3 is TGTGCCAGCAGGGGGGTCAGGGACACTGAAGCTTTCTTT. V usage is TRBV2 and J usage is TRBJ1-1; a weak D match, TRBD1 (5 bases). Deletions cut 6 bases from V and 3 bases from J, with 11 bases between. CDR1 and CDR2 from the germline V gene are SNHLY and FYNNEI. The length of the CDR3 is 13 residues.

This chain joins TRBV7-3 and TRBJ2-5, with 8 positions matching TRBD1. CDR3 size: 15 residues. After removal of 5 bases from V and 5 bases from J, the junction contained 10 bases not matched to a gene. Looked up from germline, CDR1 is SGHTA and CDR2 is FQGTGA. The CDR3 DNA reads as TGTGCCAGCAGCCCGGGACAGGCGTTTCGGGAGACCCAGTACTTC. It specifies CASSPGQAFRETQYF.

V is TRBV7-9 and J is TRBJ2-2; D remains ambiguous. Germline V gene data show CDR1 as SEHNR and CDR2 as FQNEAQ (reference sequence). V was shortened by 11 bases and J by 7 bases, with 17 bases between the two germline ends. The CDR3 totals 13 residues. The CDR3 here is CAPERTPGGELFF. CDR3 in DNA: TGTGCCCCCGAGAGAACACCCGGCGGGGAGCTGTTTTTT.

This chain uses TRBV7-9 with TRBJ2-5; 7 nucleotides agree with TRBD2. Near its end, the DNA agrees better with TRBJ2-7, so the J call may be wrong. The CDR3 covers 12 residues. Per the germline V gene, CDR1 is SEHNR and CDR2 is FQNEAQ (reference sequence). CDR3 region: CASSLTSNEQYF. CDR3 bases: TGTGCCAGCAGCTTGACTAGCAACGAGCAGTACTTC.

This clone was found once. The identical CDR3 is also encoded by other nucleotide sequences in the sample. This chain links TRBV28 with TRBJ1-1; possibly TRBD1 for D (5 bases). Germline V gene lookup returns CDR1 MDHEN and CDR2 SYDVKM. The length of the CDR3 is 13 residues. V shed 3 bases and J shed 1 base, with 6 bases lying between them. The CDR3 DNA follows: TGTGCCAGCAGTTTTAGGGGGAACACTGAAGCTTTCTTT. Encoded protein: CASSFRGNTEAFF.

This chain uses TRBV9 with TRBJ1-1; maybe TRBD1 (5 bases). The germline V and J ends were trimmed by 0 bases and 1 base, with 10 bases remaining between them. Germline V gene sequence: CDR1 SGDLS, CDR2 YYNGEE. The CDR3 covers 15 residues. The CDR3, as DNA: TGTGCCAGCAGCGTAGGGTTTCAGGGGAACACTGAAGCTTTCTTT. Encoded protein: CASSVGFQGNTEAFF.

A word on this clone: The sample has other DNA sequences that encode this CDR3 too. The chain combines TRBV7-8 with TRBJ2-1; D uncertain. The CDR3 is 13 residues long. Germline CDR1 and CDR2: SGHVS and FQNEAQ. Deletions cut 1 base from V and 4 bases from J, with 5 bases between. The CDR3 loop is CASSLEAYNEQFF. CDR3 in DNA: TGTGCCAGCAGCTTAGAGGCGTACAATGAGCAGTTCTTC.

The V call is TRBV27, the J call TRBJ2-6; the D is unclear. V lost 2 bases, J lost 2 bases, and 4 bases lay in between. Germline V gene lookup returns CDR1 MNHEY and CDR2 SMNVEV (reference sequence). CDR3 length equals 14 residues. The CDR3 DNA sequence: TGTGCCAGCAGTTTAGGGGCTGGGGCCAACGTCCTGACTTTC. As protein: CASSLGAGANVLTF.

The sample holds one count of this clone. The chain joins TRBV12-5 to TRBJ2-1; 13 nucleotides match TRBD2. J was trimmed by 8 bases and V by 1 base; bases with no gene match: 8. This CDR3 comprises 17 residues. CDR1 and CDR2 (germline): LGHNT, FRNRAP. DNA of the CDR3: TGTGCTAGTGGTTTGGCGGGACTAGCGGGAAGACAGTATGAGCAGTTCTTC. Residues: CASGLAGLAGRQYEQFF.

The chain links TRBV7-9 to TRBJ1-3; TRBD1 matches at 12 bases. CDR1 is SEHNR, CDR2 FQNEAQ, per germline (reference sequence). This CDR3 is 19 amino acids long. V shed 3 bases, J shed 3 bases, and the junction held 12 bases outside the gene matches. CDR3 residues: CASSFFTGTGGLVGNTIYF. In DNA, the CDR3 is TGTGCCAGCAGCTTCTTTACCGGGACAGGGGGCTTAGTTGGAAACACCATATATTTT.

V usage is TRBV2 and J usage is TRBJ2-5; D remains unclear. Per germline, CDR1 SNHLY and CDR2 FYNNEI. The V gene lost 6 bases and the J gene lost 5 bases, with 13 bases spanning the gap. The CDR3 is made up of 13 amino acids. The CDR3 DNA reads TGTGCCAGCAGACCACCGCTCTTTGAGACCCAGTACTTC. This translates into CASRPPLFETQYF.

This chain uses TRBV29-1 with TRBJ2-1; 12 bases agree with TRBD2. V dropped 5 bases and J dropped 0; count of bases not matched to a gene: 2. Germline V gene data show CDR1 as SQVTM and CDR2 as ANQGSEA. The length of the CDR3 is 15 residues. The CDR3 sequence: CSVPTSGSSYNEQFF. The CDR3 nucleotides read TGCAGCGTTCCGACTAGCGGGAGCTCCTACAATGAGCAGTTCTTC.

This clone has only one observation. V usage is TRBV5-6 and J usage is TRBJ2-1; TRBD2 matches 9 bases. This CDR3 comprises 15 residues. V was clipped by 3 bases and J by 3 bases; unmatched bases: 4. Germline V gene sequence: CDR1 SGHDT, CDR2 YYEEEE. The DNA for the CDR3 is TGTGCCAGCAGCTCCCCGACTAGCGGCTACAATGAGCAGTTCTTC. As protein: CASSSPTSGYNEQFF. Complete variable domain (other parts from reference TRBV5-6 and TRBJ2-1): DAGVTQSPTHLIKTRGQQVTLRCSPKSGHDTVSWYQQALGQGPQFIFQYYEEEERQRGNFPDRFSGHQFPNYSSELNVNALLLGDSALYLCASSSPTSGYNEQFFGPGTRLTVL.

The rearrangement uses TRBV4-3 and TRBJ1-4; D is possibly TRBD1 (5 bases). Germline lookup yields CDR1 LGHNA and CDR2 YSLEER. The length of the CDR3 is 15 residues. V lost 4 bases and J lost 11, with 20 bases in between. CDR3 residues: CASSRITGTLDKLFF. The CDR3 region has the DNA TGCGCCAGCAGCCGGATCACCGGGACTCTTGATAAACTGTTTTTT.

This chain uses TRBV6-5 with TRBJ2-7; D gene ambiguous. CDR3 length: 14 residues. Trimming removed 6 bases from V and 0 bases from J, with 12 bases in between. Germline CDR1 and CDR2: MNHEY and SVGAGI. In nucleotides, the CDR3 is TGTGCCAGCAGAAAAGGTGGCAACTCCTACGAGCAGTACTTC. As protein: CASRKGGNSYEQYF.

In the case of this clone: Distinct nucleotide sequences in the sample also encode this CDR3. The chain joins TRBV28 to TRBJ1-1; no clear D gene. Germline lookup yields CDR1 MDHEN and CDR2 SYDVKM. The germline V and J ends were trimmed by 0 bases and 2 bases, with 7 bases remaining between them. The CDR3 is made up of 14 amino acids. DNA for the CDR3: TGTGCCAGCAGTTTATGGGCGGGAAACACTGAAGCTTTCTTT. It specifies CASSLWAGNTEAFF.

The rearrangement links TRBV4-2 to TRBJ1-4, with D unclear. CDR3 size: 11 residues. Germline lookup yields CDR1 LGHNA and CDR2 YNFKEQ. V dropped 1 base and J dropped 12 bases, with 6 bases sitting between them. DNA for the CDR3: TGTGCCAGCAGCCAAGCCGGAGAACTGTTTTTT. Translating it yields CASSQAGELFF.